This T cell receptor (beta chain) came from a study of cytomegalovirus exposure and HLA in healthy donors (dated 2017 in TCRdb). At the level of the whole study: In an earlier analysis of about 560 of the donors, 276 Gb of sequence data and 117 million unique TCR beta sequences from about 190 million T cells were reported. About 320 gigabases of sequencing data and roughly 90 million unique TCR sequences were included in an early release covering around 600 HLA-typed donors. Among the approximately 420 genotyped donors, approximately 82% belonged to the genetic ancestry cluster associated with self-reported Caucasian donors. The study aimed to test whether signatures of past pathogen exposure could be identified by cataloging public T cell receptors. The T cell repertoires of 550 to 850 subjects were profiled by immunosequencing and related to cytomegalovirus serostatus. In addition to the first cohort of 666 subjects, a separate validation cohort of around 110 different subjects was used. High-throughput TCR immunosequencing, statistical association of individual TCRs with disease status, and machine learning were combined to predict cytomegalovirus infection status. In a later analysis, previously published TCR beta repertoires from several hundred donors were re-analyzed and high-resolution HLA genotyping was added so that TCR occurrence patterns could be studied. In the later analysis, no new phenotypic data were used to find candidate immune exposures; instead, reliance was placed on TCR beta sequences and their occurrence across donors. In an earlier analysis of 500 to 650 of the donors, high-throughput TCR beta sequencing was used to judge whether each TCR beta V gene segment behaved as functional or pseudogenic. Alongside the repertoire data, information on donor age, sex, ethnicity and CMV serostatus was compiled. In a later genetic analysis, genome-wide SNP genotypes for about 55% of the roughly 670 donors were used, and that subset was treated as a discovery cohort. Every repertoire in the discovery cohort had been generated on one and the same sequencing platform. Both class I and class II loci were covered by HLA typing, at four-digit resolution. Typing coverage varied by locus: about 620-640 donors for A, B, C, DRB1 and DQB1; approximately 520 for DQA1; around 570 for DPA1; roughly 450 for DPB1. Because of strong linkage in the cohort, roughly five DR-DQ haplotypes were treated as single units for association and clustering. Across some 400 genotyped donors of the cohort, an average of roughly 230,000 unique TCR beta nucleotide sequences per donor were sequenced, and approximately 19% of those sequences were non-productive.

As to this clone: Its antigen has not been determined. Base quality data are lacking; no much larger clone is found one base away.

The germline V gene yields SGHDT for CDR1 and YYEEEE for CDR2. V lost 0 bases and J lost 5 bases, and the count of bases not matched to a germline gene is 1. The CDR3 measures 13 amino acids from cysteine to phenylalanine. Just the 39-base CDR3 DNA is kept, in frame starting at base 1. General conclusions and limits of the study: In an earlier analysis of approximately 600 of the donors, most TCR beta V segments were observed in productive rearrangements about 87% or about 30% of the time, broadly matching IMGT annotations. In vitro tests confirmed that a few of the cytomegalovirus-associated TCR beta chains recognize cytomegalovirus antigens. Most TCR sequences were observed very rarely across donors, whereas some public TCRs were present in many individuals. A total of about 150 TCR beta chains were listed by the study as associated with cytomegalovirus. Presence/absence analyses assumed roughly uniform sequencing depth across donors, an assumption that may not hold. In a later analysis, HLA-associated TCR beta chains were found to be more clonally expanded and to have lower generation probabilities than equally common non-associated chains. Because counts were too low, about 18 rarely observed V segments, including chromosome 9 orphons, were excluded from the earlier analysis of 587 of the donors. Immune exposure information for the cohort was limited to CMV serostatus. Correlated functional status among segregating V segments might be attributable to linkage disequilibrium, but an unknown experimental factor could not be ruled out. This cohort had only TCR beta chains sequenced, and the lack of alpha or paired-chain data limited which features could be detected. The authors suggested that the approach could potentially be extended to other disease states and immunological phenotypes. A further reported finding was that TCR beta sequences accurately predicted the HLA-A and HLA-B alleles for most subjects in the first cohort. A later genetic analysis reported fewer N-insertions in productive TCRs among donors in an Asian-associated ancestry cluster than the roughly 670-donor mean. In both the original and validation cohorts, the classifier was reported to diagnose cytomegalovirus status with high specificity and sensitivity. A later analysis found that TCR association rates varied across HLA loci, with DRB1 alleles showing the most associated TCRs and HLA-C alleles the fewest. The 87-base-pair reads could not distinguish some IMGT-functional V segments, including TRBV6-2 and TRBV6-3, so those segments were excluded. Strong co-occurrence of HLA alleles, especially DR and DQ, made assigning TCR associations to individual alleles difficult. In a later analysis, over 15,000 TCR beta sequences were associated with specific HLA alleles at a false discovery rate of 0.05. A later analysis found that most CMV-associated TCR beta chains appeared HLA-restricted, with HLA associations seemingly driven largely by CMV exposure. The sequencing pipeline was judged likely to have produced a cluster of highly shared sequence variants as a technical artifact. A later genetic analysis associated a missense DCLRE1C variant with V-gene and J-gene trimming of TCR beta chains, and an independent cohort replicated the association. HLA typing was unavailable for some donors at each locus, so association tests used only the typed subset. According to a later analysis, parvovirus B19, influenza, CMV and Epstein-Barr virus appeared linked to several top co-occurrence clusters.

The cohort was made up of approximately 670 healthy bone marrow donors. At the time of sampling, all cohort members were nominally healthy, though unrecorded immune exposures were likely present. The donor was CMV seropositive and belonged to the group of more than 250 seropositive cohort members. Every donor gave a peripheral blood sample, and the peripheral blood mononuclear cells from that sample were used for TCR beta sequencing. Genomic DNA extraction from the blood cell samples was performed with the Qiagen DNeasy Blood Extraction Kit. Libraries were constructed by the immunoSEQ multiplex PCR assay. For the multiplex PCR, a mixture combining 60 forward primers for TCR Vbeta segments and 13 reverse primers for TCR Jbeta segments was used. Amplification of the CDR3 region of rearranged TCR beta genes was performed with a multiplex PCR assay on genomic DNA. The amplified TCR beta libraries were sequenced on the Illumina HiSeq System as 87-base-pair reads. Turning to the authors' computational methods: In a later analysis, some 80 million unique TCR beta chains were counted across the approximately 640 repertoires, and approximately 11 million of these chains were shared by at least two donors. Raw reads were error-corrected and collapsed into unique sequences with a nearest-neighbor algorithm that merged closely related sequences to remove PCR and sequencing errors. CDR3 sequences were aligned to IMGT reference sequences to assign V, D and J gene segments. Each retained sequence needed at least a six-nucleotide match to both a V gene segment and a J gene segment. A rearrangement counted as productive if the CDR3 had no stop codons and remained in frame with V and J, and every other rearrangement counted as non-productive. Following IMGT convention, CDR3 was defined as the stretch from the second conserved V-encoded cysteine to the conserved J-encoded phenylalanine. In an earlier analysis of approximately 500 of the donors, sequences lacking an unambiguous match to a single V gene segment were excluded. In an earlier analysis of 500 to 750 of the donors, V segments were called functional above 56.7% productive rearrangements and were called segregating when the between-donor standard deviation exceeded 5%. A statistical classification framework was built for diagnosing cytomegalovirus status from the catalog of TCR beta chain sequences. In a later analysis, TCR nucleotide sequences were compared against IMGT/GENE-DB human TR gene sequences so that V and J genes could be assigned. In a later analysis, CDR3 sequences and most-parsimonious VDJ recombination scenarios were assigned using the TCRdist pipeline. A later analysis defined each TCR beta chain by its CDR3 amino acid sequence plus V-gene family, and excluded reads lacking a unique V-gene family. In a later analysis, 450 to 600 highly shared, low-generation-probability nucleotide sequences were removed to address suspected cross-contamination and a sequencing artifact. A later analysis calculated a clonal expansion index for each public chain from normalized within-repertoire ranks of inferred template counts. A later analysis computed generation probabilities with a VDJ recombination model fitted to out-of-frame rearrangements, and checked the results against IGoR. A later analysis scored TCR-TCR, TCR-HLA and TCR-CMV co-occurrence with hypergeometric tests, applying a repertoire-size bias correction to TCR pairs. To estimate false discovery rates, a later analysis permuted the HLA or CMV assignments 20 times. In a later analysis, co-occurring TCRs were grouped using DBSCAN, with TCRdist sequence similarity added in when clustering inside HLA-allele-positive subsets. Repertoires with fewer than 30,000 or more than 120,000 public chains, plus five repertoires with anomalous nucleotide sharing, were excluded from co-occurrence clustering. The immuneACCESS repertoire file appears here via TCRdb, limited to in-frame rearrangements. These files lack a portion of the clones; in checked studies, under half of the deficit traces to unresolved V genes, and the cause of the others is not known. V and J calls and clone size come straight from that table; D and trimming were deduced from the DNA. The sample has about 92,000 clones on record, around four fifths of them singletons. The ten largest account for under 8% of the sample.

The sample comprised PBMCs. The V and J genes are TRBV5-6 and TRBJ2-5; 7 central nucleotides agree with TRBD1. This clonotype was sampled from a man in his fifties in good health and CMV-seropositive. DNA sequence: TGTGCCAGCAGCTTGGGCAGGGGGGAGACCCAGTACTTC. The encoded protein is CASSLGRGETQYF. The variable domain in full, with residues beyond the CDR3 obtained from the reference TRBV5-6 and TRBJ2-5 genes, is DAGVTQSPTHLIKTRGQQVTLRCSPKSGHDTVSWYQQALGQGPQFIFQYYEEEERQRGNFPDRFSGHQFPNYSSELNVNALLLGDSALYLCASSLGRGETQYFGPGTRLLVL.